Reported below is one T cell receptor beta chain. The sample comes from a study of blood T cell repertoires in COVID-19. At the level of the study: The samples span acute and convalescent COVID-19 from the United States, Italy and Spain. PBMCs, B-cell-depleted T cells, or T cells were the source of the cDNA or gDNA that made up the material.

Trimming removed 5 bases at V and 1 base at J, with 15 bases between. CDR1 is SSHAT and CDR2 is FNYEAQ in the germline V gene (reference sequence). The CDR3 extends over 16 amino acids. In the original analysis: From reference gene primer amplification, estimates of nucleated cell counts were derived. The assay was immunoSEQ multiplex PCR, and TCRdb's table has in-frame clones only and misses some. The D gene and trimming were derived from the DNA, and the V and J assignments and clone size from that table. The table has around 270,000 clones, about 91% seen once; the top ten hold 2% to 3%. The chain has TRBV7-7 and TRBJ2-1, with unresolved D. The sequencing input was peripheral blood. The receptor comes from a person aged 18-29 years with COVID-19, enrolled during active disease. This chain's CDR3 is CASSPSRGKSYNEQFF. CDR3 DNA: TGTGCCAGCAGCCCATCTCGCGGAAAGTCCTACAATGAGCAGTTCTTC.